These 18 T cell receptor beta chains originate from one sample sequenced in a study of beta chain features in type 1 diabetes. Sequenced material consisted of expressed TCRB transcripts (all of the isolated RNA was reverse transcribed). Clones were sequenced by immunoSEQ multiplex PCR, and TCRdb holds only the in-frame ones, with some missing. The repertoire consists of roughly 170,000 clones, with about 13% occurring once and the leading ten covering 0.62%. Sequencing was carried out using central memory CD4+ T cells from blood. These TCRs come from a woman aged 18 to 35 in good health.

This clone was seen a handful of times. The gene calls are TRBV2 and TRBJ2-1, with D perhaps matching TRBD1 (6 bases). This CDR3 contains 12 residues. Germline values: CDR1 SNHLY, CDR2 FYNNEI. With 6 bases removed from V and 4 bases from J, the gap between germline ends came to 7 bases. In DNA, the CDR3 is TGTGCCAGCAGCCAGGGGTACAATGAGCAGTTCTTC. Its protein product is CASSQGYNEQFF.

V usage is TRBV7-9 and J usage is TRBJ2-5; D gene unclear. V was shortened by 2 bases and J by 5 bases, with 12 bases between the two germline ends. Germline V lookup: CDR1 SEHNR, CDR2 FQNEAQ (reference sequence). The CDR3 has 14 amino acids. The CDR3 coding sequence is TGTGCCAGCAGCTTATCTGCCTACCGGGAGACCCAGTACTTC. Amino acids: CASSLSAYRETQYF.

This chain links TRBV29-1 with TRBJ1-1; TRBD1 is a possible D gene (6 bases). Trimming stripped 6 bases from V and 3 bases from J, with 20 bases between. The CDR3 has 15 amino acids. Looked up from germline, CDR1 is SQVTM and CDR2 is ANQGSEA. The CDR3: CSVPASTGTDTEAFF. Written as DNA, the CDR3 is TGCAGCGTACCTGCTTCGACAGGAACTGACACTGAAGCTTTCTTT.

This clone was detected a few times. V usage is TRBV7-2 and J usage is TRBJ2-2; the match to TRBD2 covers 11 bases. CDR3 size: 17 residues. The V segment lost 2 bases and the J segment 6 bases; nucleotides outside the gene matches: 8. CDR1 and CDR2 (germline): SGHTA, FQGNSA. CDR3 region: CASSLTNSGRAAGELFF. The CDR3 DNA is TGTGCCAGCAGCTTAACAAATAGCGGGAGGGCCGCCGGGGAGCTGTTTTTT.

There are a few counts of this clone. This rearrangement joins TRBV19 to TRBJ2-1, with D perhaps TRBD1 (6 bases). Trimming removed 4 bases from V and 9 bases from J, with 10 bases in between. The CDR3 contains 12 residues. CDR1 and CDR2 (germline): LNHDA, SQIVND (reference sequence). In DNA form, the CDR3 reads TGTGCCAGTAGTACTCAGGGGACTGAGCAGTTCTTC. It is translated as CASSTQGTEQFF.

This clone came up a few times. The chain uses TRBV28 and TRBJ2-3; the match to TRBD1 covers 9 bases. Germline CDR1 and CDR2: MDHEN and SYDVKM. V was pared by 6 bases and J by 6 bases, with 16 bases of the junction left unmatched. There are 17 residues in the CDR3. CDR3 region: CASSPLPRTGDKDTQYF. In nucleotides, the CDR3 is TGTGCCAGCAGCCCCCTGCCCCGGACAGGGGACAAGGATACGCAGTATTTT.

This clone was recorded once. Other DNA sequences in this sample translate to the same CDR3. The gene calls are TRBV7-2 and TRBJ2-5; 11 bases line up with TRBD2. This CDR3 comprises 16 residues. V was clipped by 0 bases and J by 5 bases; unmatched bases: 5. Looked up from germline, CDR1 is SGHTA and CDR2 is FQGNSA. The CDR3: CASSLASGRALETQYF. The DNA for the CDR3 is TGTGCCAGCAGCTTAGCTAGCGGGAGGGCGTTGGAGACCCAGTACTTC.

The rearrangement links TRBV27 to TRBJ2-2; 12 bases match TRBD2. Germline CDR1 and CDR2: MNHEY and SMNVEV (reference sequence). The CDR3 sequence is 16 residues long. V was clipped by 3 bases and J by 7 bases; unmatched bases: 6. The CDR3 region has the DNA TGTGCCAGCAGTTTCCCTAGCGGGAGGGGACGCGGGGAGCTGTTTTTT. Its protein product is CASSFPSGRGRGELFF.

V and J are TRBV7-9 and TRBJ2-3; 8 positions agree with TRBD1. V dropped 4 bases and J dropped 4; count of bases not matched to a gene: 4. Germline V CDR1 and CDR2: SEHNR, FQNEAQ (reference sequence). CDR3 length: 14 residues. The CDR3 nucleotides read TGTGCCAGCAGCTCCGGACAGGGCGCAGATACGCAGTATTTT. Its translation: CASSSGQGADTQYF.

This clone was picked up many times. This chain links TRBV28 with TRBJ2-7; possibly TRBD2 for D (6 bases). Germline CDR1 and CDR2: MDHEN and SYDVKM. The V end lost 1 base, the J end lost 9 bases, and 7 bases lay between the germline ends. The CDR3 contains 11 residues. CDR3 sequence: CASSLLGGQYF. CDR3 in DNA: TGTGCCAGCAGTTTATTGGGGGGGCAGTACTTC. Based on the CDR3 plus reference TRBV28 and TRBJ2-7, the full variable domain is DVKVTQSSRYLVKRTGEKVFLECVQDMDHENMFWYRQDPGLGLRLIYFSYDVKMKEKGDIPEGYSVSREKKERFSLILESASTNQTSMYLCASSLLGGQYFGPGTRLTVT.

The chain is built from TRBV15 and TRBJ1-4; TRBD1 aligns across 7 bases. Germline V gene data show CDR1 as LNHNV and CDR2 as YYDKDF (reference sequence). The V gene end was trimmed by 1 base and the J gene end by 3 bases; junction bases not matched to a gene: 14. The CDR3 runs to 19 residues. CDR3 nucleotide sequence: TGTGCCACCAGCAGAGGACTCACAGGGGTTAGCTCAGCTAATGAAAAACTGTTTTTT. It yields the protein CATSRGLTGVSSANEKLFF.

The chain carries TRBV5-5 and TRBJ2-5; 7 bases are shared with TRBD1. CDR3 length: 15 amino acids. V trimming: 7 bases; J trimming: 5 bases; junction bases outside the gene matches: 14. In germline, CDR1 is SGHKS, CDR2 YYEKEE (reference sequence). The CDR3 sequence: CASSTPKGGSETQYF. For the CDR3, the DNA is TGTGCCAGCTCTACCCCTAAAGGGGGCTCGGAGACCCAGTACTTC.

The chain carries TRBV30 and TRBJ1-1, with TRBD1 identical over 10 bases. After removal of 5 bases from V and 9 bases from J, the junction contained 18 bases not matched to a gene. The CDR3 is 16 residues long. The germline V gene has CDR1 GTSNPN and CDR2 SVGIG (reference sequence). CDR3 loop: CAWGRQGAHIASQAFF. CDR3 in DNA: TGTGCCTGGGGCCGACAGGGGGCCCATATAGCATCCCAAGCTTTCTTT.

The CDR3, as DNA: TGCAGCTCCACCTTTGGGACAGGGCAAGAGACCCAGTACTTC. Translated, it gives CSSTFGTGQETQYF. This chain links TRBV29-1 with TRBJ2-5; 9 bases line up with TRBD1. Germline-derived CDR1 and CDR2 are SQVTM and ANQGSEA. With V trimmed by 8 bases and J by 2 bases, 9 bases remained unmatched. The CDR3 totals 14 residues.

This clone was picked up a small number of times. Additional DNA sequences in this sample encode the identical CDR3. The V and J genes are TRBV10-3 and TRBJ2-5; 7 bases are shared with TRBD1. V lost 4 bases, J lost 4 bases, and 6 bases stayed unmatched. The germline V gene has CDR1 ENHRY and CDR2 SYGVKD. The CDR3 is 14 amino acids. CDR3 protein: CAISGGRGRETQYF. The CDR3 DNA reads as TGTGCCATCAGTGGTGGTAGGGGGCGAGAGACCCAGTACTTC.

This clone was picked up a small number of times. The V and J genes are TRBV5-1 and TRBJ2-2; 8 bases are shared with TRBD1. The CDR3 covers 16 residues. The V and J ends lost 4 bases and 1 base, in that order; junction bases with no gene match: 6. Germline V CDR1 and CDR2: SGHRS, YFSETQ. CDR3 DNA: TGCGCCAGCAGCACAACCGGGACAGGGAACACCGGGGAGCTGTTTTTT. This codes for CASSTTGTGNTGELFF.

Only a few counts were recorded for this clone. V gene TRBV28 combines with J gene TRBJ1-1, with unresolved D. Germline assignment: CDR1 MDHEN and CDR2 SYDVKM. This CDR3 is built from 12 residues. V shed 2 bases and J shed 11 bases, with 12 bases lying between them. In nucleotides, the CDR3 is TGTGCCAGCAGTTTAGAACAAGGGAGGGCTTTCTTT. It codes for CASSLEQGRAFF.

V and J are TRBV18 and TRBJ2-7; 7 nucleotides match TRBD1. The CDR3 covers 15 residues. V was clipped by 3 bases and J by 4 bases; unmatched bases: 9. The V gene's germline CDR1 is KGHSH and CDR2 LQKENI. CDR3 residues: CASSPDRVVPYEQYF. Here the CDR3 DNA reads TGTGCCAGCTCACCCGACAGGGTTGTTCCGTACGAGCAGTACTTC.